The entry below gives a single T cell receptor (beta chain) sequence along with its context. The entry originates in a study of blood T cell repertoires in COVID-19. Study summary: There were acute and convalescent COVID-19 samples, and they came from the United States, Italy and Spain. PBMCs, B-cell-depleted T cells, or T cells provided the cDNA or gDNA that made up the material.

Source study methods: Amplification with reference gene primers provided the estimates of nucleated cell counts. Measured with immunoSEQ multiplex PCR; TCRdb has only the in-frame clones, and not every one. V, J and clone size are taken as reported in that table, and D and trimming were inferred from the DNA itself. The table records approximately 26,000 clones, roughly 82% of them present only once. CDR3 length: 15 amino acids. Germline CDR1 and CDR2: MNHEY and SVGAGI. The V end lost 6 bases, the J end lost 0 bases, and 15 bases lay between the germline ends. The origin of this receptor is a man aged 80 or over with active or convalescent COVID-19. This chain links TRBV6-5 with TRBJ2-7; perhaps TRBD2 as D (6 bases). The sample comprised peripheral blood. CDR3 sequence: CASRRSGVGSYEQYF. As DNA, the CDR3 is TGTGCCAGCAGGAGGTCGGGGGTGGGCTCCTACGAGCAGTACTTC.